This T cell receptor (beta chain) was recovered during a study of glioma-infiltrating T cells after dendritic cell vaccination. Regarding the study as a whole: Only a small number of patients had complete blood and tumor samples.

Details on this clone: The antigen remains unidentified.

The CDR3 consists of 13 residues. Losses at the gene ends were 4 bases for V and 3 bases for J; bases not matched to a gene: 3. Germline values: CDR1 SGHNT, CDR2 YYREEE (reference sequence). Using immunoSEQ multiplex PCR, the repertoire was profiled, and TCRdb retains in-frame clones only, with some absent. The data show over 55,000 clones, around 81% seen once. Source: blood, taken before dendritic cell vaccination. The TCR was taken from a human donor with glioblastoma. The rearrangement links TRBV5-4 to TRBJ1-2; 7 bases match TRBD1. DNA of the CDR3: TGTGCCAGCAGCAAAGACAGGGACTATGGCTACACCTTC. This gives the protein CASSKDRDYGYTF.